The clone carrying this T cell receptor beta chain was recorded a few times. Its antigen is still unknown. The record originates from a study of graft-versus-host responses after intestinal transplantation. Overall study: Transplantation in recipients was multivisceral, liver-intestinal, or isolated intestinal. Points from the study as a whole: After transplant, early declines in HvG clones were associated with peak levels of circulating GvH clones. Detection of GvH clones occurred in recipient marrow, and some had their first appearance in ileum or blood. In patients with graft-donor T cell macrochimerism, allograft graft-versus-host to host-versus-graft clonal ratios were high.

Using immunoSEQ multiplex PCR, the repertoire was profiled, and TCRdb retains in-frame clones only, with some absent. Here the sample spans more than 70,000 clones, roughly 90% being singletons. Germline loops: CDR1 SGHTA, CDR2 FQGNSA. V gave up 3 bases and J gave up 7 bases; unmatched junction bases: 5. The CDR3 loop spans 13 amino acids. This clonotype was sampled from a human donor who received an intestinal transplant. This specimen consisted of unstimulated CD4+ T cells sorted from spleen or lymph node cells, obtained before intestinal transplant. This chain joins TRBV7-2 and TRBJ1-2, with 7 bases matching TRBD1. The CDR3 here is CASSFSGGSGYTF. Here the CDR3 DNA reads TGTGCCAGCAGCTTTTCAGGGGGTAGTGGCTACACCTTC.